The entry below describes one TCR beta chain. Its antigen is currently not known. It has no much larger one-base neighbor in the sample; base qualities were not kept. V and J lose 11 bases and 5 bases, and a span of 27 bases separates them. The germline V gene encodes CDR1 SNHLY and CDR2 FYNNEI. Inclusive of the bounding cysteine and phenylalanine, the CDR3 is 16 residues long. Only CDR3 DNA remains: 48 bases, in frame from the first base. This sample stems from a study of blood T cell repertoires in COVID-19 (dated by TCRdb to 2018 to 2021). About the investigation overall: Collaborator samples came from the United States, Italy and Spain and covered acute and convalescent phases of COVID-19. The repertoires were made available in a free public database intended to serve as a resource for research on the immune response to SARS-CoV-2. The samples were drawn from two sources: the first 160 participants of the ongoing ImmuneRACE study, and 950 to 1,500 subjects contributed by 6 global collaborators. Where available, HLA class I and class II types were obtained from metadata supplied by the sample provider rather than from assay-based typing. The material from the prospective study consisted of cDNA or gDNA derived from T cells, B-cell-depleted T cells, or PBMCs. Deeply sampled blood TCRbeta repertoires from subjects exposed to, actively infected with, or recovered from COVID-19 were included in the dataset. A de-identified subject ID, COVID-19 status, age in years and sex were almost always included in the sample metadata.

The collaborating institutions used their own protocols to collect whole blood in K2EDTA tubes. For TCRbeta analysis, collaborator samples were shipped as frozen whole blood, as isolated PBMCs, or as DNA extracted from either sample type. What the study reported, not specific to this receptor: The quantity of clinical and demographic metadata differed by source and by participant and was supplied without curation.

TCRbeta CDR3 regions were amplified from genomic DNA using the immunoSEQ Assay, a bias-controlled multiplex PCR. The study's processing was this. The number of nucleated cells in each sample was estimated from the amplification of reference gene primers within the assay. To quantify the absolute abundance of each unique TCRbeta CDR3 rearrangement, sequence reads were collapsed and filtered. For each sample, productive Simpson clonality was calculated by taking the square root of Simpson's diversity index across productive rearrangements. This is the immuneACCESS table as TCRdb keeps it, with only in-frame sequences that have V and J called. A part of the clones is gone; compared with another copy, unresolved V genes explain less than half, and the rest is unexplained. Clone size and V and J calls were adopted from that table, with D and trimming inferred from the DNA. For this sample the table gives around 260,000 clones, of which 88% were detected only once. The ten most abundant clones make up approximately 0.7% of the sample.

The TCR comes from a human donor in a cohort sampled during active COVID-19. This receptor chain uses TRBV2 and TRBJ1-1, with the identity of the D gene unclear. Sequencing was done on a sample of peripheral blood. The DNA sequence is as follows: TGTGCCTCCCCCCAGAGGGAGTCCGTTGGGATGACTGAAGCTTTCTTT. Its translation is CASPQRESVGMTEAFF.